This T cell receptor (beta chain) was retrieved from a study of cytomegalovirus exposure and HLA in healthy donors. With regard to this clone: Its matching antigen is unknown.

The study's findings and limits: An analysis was carried out later, and it reportedly showed fewer N-insertions in an Asian-associated ancestry cluster than the approximately 610-donor mean. It was shown in a later analysis that HLA-associated TCR beta chains were more clonally expanded than other, equally common chains.

Trimming pared 6 bases from V and 5 bases from J, leaving 16 bases between. Germline V gene sequence: CDR1 MNHEY, CDR2 SVGAGI. The CDR3 extends over 14 amino acids. 13 Jbeta primers and 60 Vbeta primers were used for the PCR. Authors' methods: In a later analysis, 10 million to 11 million of around 75 million unique beta chains occurred in at least two donors. The method was immunoSEQ multiplex PCR; TCRdb's version includes in-frame clones alone and lacks a portion of them. That table is the source of V, J and clone size, and D and trimming were worked out from the DNA. The sample lists about 150,000 clones, about 78% occurring once.

The receptor's source is a woman between 50 and 59 years old in good health and CMV-seropositive. What was sequenced was PBMCs. The gene calls are TRBV6-5 and TRBJ2-5; a possible D gene is TRBD2 (7 bases). CDR3 loop: CASSLRGGEETQYF. Written as DNA, the CDR3 is TGTGCCAGCAGCCTAAGGGGGGGGGAGGAGACCCAGTACTTC.